This T cell receptor beta chain was sequenced for a study of beta chain features in type 1 diabetes. Post-sort purity exceeded 95% for all sorted populations. The entirety of the isolated RNA underwent reverse transcription, so expressed TCRB transcripts were sequenced. Some clones are missing from TCRdb's copy, which holds only in-frame ones; the method was immunoSEQ multiplex PCR. This repertoire shows 300,000 to 450,000 clones, around 13% found once; its top ten account for under 0.02%. This CDR3 comprises 15 residues. CDR1 is MDHEN and CDR2 is SYDVKM in the germline V gene. The V end was cut by 10 bases, the J end by 0 bases, with 16 bases between.

The sequence derives from a man aged 18 to 30 in good health. The sample comprised naive CD4+ T cells from blood. The gene calls are TRBV28 and TRBJ2-1; unclear D gene. In nucleotides, the CDR3 is TGTGCCATCGACAAACAGCCGAGCTCCTACAATGAGCAGTTCTTC. Protein sequence: CAIDKQPSSYNEQFF.